This T cell receptor (beta chain) derives from a study of T cell repertoires in aging, cancer and after chemotherapy. About the study: Pre- and post-chemotherapy samples were paired from glioblastoma patients treated with temozolomide-based therapy.

This clonotype was found a few times. Its antigen is unknown. J lost 4 bases, V lost 4 bases, and 5 bases had no gene match. Per the germline V gene, CDR1 is ENHRY and CDR2 is SYGVKD. This CDR3 spans 15 amino acids. Notes on the study in general: In healthy donors, age-related TCR diversity loss mainly reflected lost richness.

Rearranged V-D-J TRB sequences were amplified with a mixed TRB-A/B primer pool. TCRdb re-derived calls from the multiplex PCR reads in MiXCR, one entry per CDR3 protein. Of roughly 3,400 distinct CDR3 sequences listed, around 26% are singletons. TCR beta rearrangements were amplified from peripheral blood genomic DNA. This clonotype was obtained from a human donor with a solid tumor. Source material: blood. This chain links TRBV10-3 with TRBJ2-2; 8 positions agree with TRBD1. This CDR3 is CAISAGQGSTGELFF. The CDR3 DNA reads TGTGCCATCAGTGCCGGACAGGGTAGCACCGGGGAGCTGTTTTTT.